This T cell receptor (beta chain) was sequenced in a study of T cell responses to AZD1222 COVID-19 vaccine. In this sample, this clone turned up a few times. The antigen remains undetermined. Assay used: immunoSEQ multiplex PCR; TCRdb lists only in-frame clones, some missing. The sample holds some 140,000 clones, approximately 90% seen once. The germline V gene encodes CDR1 SGHRS and CDR2 YFSETQ. V was pared by 2 bases and J by 5 bases, with 9 bases of the junction left unmatched. The CDR3 contains 15 residues. General study results and limits: Donors in the cohort were predominantly white British and more often female, and clonal diversity was possibly underestimated. CD4 TCRs associated with vaccination spanned spike, dominating at 160-218 and 743-854. Repertoires in all cases were sampled only once the peak T cell response had passed.

Second-dose intervals near 4 or 12 weeks were combined. The receptor was isolated from an adult who received the AZD1222 COVID-19 vaccine. V usage is TRBV5-1 and J usage is TRBJ2-5; 7 nucleotides agree with TRBD1. This material consisted of peripheral blood, taken 28 days after the second AZD1222 dose. The CDR3 coding sequence is TGCGCCAGCAGCTTATCCAACAGGGGTGGCGAGACCCAGTACTTC. Residues: CASSLSNRGGETQYF.